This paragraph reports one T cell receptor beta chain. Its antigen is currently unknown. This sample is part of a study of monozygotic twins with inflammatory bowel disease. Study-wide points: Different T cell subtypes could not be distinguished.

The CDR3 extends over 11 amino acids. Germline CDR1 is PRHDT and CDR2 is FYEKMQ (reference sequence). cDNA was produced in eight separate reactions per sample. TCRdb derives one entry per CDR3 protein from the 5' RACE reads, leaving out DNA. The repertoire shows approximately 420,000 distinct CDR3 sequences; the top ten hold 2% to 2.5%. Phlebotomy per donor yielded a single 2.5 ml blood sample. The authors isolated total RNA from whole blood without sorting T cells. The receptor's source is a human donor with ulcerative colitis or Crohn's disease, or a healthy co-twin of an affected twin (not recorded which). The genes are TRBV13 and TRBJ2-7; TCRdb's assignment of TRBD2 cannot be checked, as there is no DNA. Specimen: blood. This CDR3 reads CATSLQVEQYF.